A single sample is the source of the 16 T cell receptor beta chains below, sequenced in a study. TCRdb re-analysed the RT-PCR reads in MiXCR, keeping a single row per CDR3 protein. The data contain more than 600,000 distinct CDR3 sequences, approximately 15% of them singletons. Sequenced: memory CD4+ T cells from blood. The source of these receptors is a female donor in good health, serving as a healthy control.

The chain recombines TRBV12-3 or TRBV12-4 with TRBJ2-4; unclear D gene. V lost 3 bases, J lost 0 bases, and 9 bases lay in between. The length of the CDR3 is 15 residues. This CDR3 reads CASSFPDLAKNIQYF. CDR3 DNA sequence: TGTGCCAGCAGTTTTCCCGACTTAGCCAAAAACATTCAGTACTTC.

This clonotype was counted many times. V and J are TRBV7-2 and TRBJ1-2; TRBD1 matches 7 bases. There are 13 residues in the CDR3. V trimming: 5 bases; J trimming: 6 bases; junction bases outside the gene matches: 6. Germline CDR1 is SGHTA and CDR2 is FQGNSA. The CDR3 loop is CASSAYTGDGYTF. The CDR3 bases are TGTGCCAGCAGCGCATATACAGGGGATGGCTACACCTTC.

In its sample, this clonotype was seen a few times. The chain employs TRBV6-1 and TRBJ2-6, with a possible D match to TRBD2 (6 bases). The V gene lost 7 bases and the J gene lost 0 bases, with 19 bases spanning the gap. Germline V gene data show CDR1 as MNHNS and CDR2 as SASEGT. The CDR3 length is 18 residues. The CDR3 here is CASTPGRGLISGANVLTF. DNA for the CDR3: TGTGCCAGCACCCCCGGTAGGGGACTTATCTCTGGGGCCAACGTCCTGACTTTC.

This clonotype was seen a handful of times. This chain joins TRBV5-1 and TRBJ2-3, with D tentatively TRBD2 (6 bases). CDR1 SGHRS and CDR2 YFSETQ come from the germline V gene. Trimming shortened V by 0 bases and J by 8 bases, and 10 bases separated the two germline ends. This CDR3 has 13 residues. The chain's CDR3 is CASSLAGAGTQYF. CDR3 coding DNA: TGCGCCAGCAGCTTGGCGGGAGCGGGTACGCAGTATTTT.

In DNA, the CDR3 is TGTGCCACCCGTGGTGGGACCCCCAATCAGCCCCAGCATTTT. Translated, it gives CATRGGTPNQPQHF. The rearrangement joins TRBV12-3 or TRBV12-4 to TRBJ1-5; D is perhaps TRBD1 (5 bases). There are 14 residues in the CDR3. Between the trimmed V and J ends, which lost 10 bases and 3 bases, there was a span of 16 bases.

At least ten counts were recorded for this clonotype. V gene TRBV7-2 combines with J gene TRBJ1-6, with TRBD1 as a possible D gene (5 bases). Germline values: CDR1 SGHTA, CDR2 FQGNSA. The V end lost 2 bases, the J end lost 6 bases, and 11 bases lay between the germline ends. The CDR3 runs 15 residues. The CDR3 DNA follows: TGTGCCAGCAGCTTATTGGGGGGGGGTAATTCACCCCTCCACTTT. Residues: CASSLLGGGNSPLHF. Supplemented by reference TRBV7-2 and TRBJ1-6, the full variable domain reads GAGVSQSPSNKVTEKGKDVELRCDPISGHTALYWYRQSLGQGLEFLIYFQGNSAPDKSGLPSDRFSAERTGGSVSTLTIQRTQQEDSAVYLCASSLLGGGNSPLHFGNGTRLTVT.

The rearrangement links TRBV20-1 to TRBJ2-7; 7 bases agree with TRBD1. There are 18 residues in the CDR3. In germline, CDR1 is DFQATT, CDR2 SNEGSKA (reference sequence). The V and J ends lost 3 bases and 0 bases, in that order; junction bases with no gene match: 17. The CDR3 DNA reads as TGCAGTGCTAGTGGTTTGGGTCGAGGGGGCTACAGCTCCTACGAGCAGTACTTC. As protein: CSASGLGRGGYSSYEQYF.

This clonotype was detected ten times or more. The DNA of the CDR3 is TGTGCCAGCAGTTACTCTGCCGTACAAGAGACCCAGTACTTC. As protein: CASSYSAVQETQYF. The chain uses TRBV6-5 and TRBJ2-5; D is unresolved. Per the germline V gene, CDR1 is MNHEY and CDR2 is SVGAGI. V lost 0 bases, J lost 2 bases, and 7 bases lay in between. The length of the CDR3 is 14 residues.

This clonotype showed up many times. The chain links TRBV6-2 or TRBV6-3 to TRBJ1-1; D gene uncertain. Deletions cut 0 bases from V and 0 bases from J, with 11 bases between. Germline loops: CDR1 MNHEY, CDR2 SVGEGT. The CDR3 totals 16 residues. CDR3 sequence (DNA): TGTGCCAGCAGTTACTCGTCCGCCCGAATGAACACTGAAGCTTTCTTT. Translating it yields CASSYSSARMNTEAFF.

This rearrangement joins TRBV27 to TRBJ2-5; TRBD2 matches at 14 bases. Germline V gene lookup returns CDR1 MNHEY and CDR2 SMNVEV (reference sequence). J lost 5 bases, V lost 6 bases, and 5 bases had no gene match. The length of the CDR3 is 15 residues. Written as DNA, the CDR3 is TGTGCCAGCAGGGGACTAGCGGGAGCTTGGGAGACCCAGTACTTC. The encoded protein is CASRGLAGAWETQYF.

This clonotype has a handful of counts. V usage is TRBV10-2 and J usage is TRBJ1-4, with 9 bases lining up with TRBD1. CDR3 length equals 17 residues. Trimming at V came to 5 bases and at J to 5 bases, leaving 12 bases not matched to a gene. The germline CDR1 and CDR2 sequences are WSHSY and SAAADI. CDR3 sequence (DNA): TGCGCCAGCAGTAACCCCCGGGACAGGGATGGAAATGAAAAACTGTTTTTT. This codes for CASSNPRDRDGNEKLFF.

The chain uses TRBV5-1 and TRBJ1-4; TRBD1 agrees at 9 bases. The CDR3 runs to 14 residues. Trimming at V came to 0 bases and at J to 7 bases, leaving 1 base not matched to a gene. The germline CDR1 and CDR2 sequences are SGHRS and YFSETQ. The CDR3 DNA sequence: TGCGCCAGCAGCTTGGAGGACAGGGGTGAAAAACTGTTTTTT. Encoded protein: CASSLEDRGEKLFF.

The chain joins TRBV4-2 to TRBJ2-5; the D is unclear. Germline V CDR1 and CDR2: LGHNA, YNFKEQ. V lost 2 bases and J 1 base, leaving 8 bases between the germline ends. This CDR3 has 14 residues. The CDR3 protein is CASSQQTFQETQYF. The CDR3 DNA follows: TGTGCCAGCAGCCAACAAACTTTCCAAGAGACCCAGTACTTC.

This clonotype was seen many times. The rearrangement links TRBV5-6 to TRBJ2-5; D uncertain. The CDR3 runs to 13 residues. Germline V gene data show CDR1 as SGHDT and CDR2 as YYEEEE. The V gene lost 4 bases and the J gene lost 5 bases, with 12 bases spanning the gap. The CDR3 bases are TGTGCCAGCAGCCGTATACAAGGGGAGACCCAGTACTTC. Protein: CASSRIQGETQYF.

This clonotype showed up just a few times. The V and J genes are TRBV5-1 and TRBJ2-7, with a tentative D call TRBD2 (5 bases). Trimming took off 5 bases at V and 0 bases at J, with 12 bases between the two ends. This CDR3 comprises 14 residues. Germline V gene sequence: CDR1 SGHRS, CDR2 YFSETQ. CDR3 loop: CASREGSSSYEQYF. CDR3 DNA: TGCGCCAGCAGAGAGGGCTCGAGCTCCTACGAGCAGTACTTC.

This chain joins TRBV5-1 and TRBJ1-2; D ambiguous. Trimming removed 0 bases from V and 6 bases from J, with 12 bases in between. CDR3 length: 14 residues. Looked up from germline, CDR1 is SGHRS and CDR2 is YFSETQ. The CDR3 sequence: CASSLASHGDGYTF. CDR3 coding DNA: TGCGCCAGCAGCTTGGCCTCCCATGGGGATGGCTACACCTTC.